This TCR beta chain was captured in a study of OX40 agonist ivuxolimab in advanced cancers. Study as a whole: Patients received the agonistic anti-OX40 (CD134) antibody ivuxolimab.

V was clipped by 6 bases and J by 0 bases, with 12 bases between them. From germline, CDR1 is SNHLY and CDR2 FYNNEI. The CDR3 extends over 15 amino acids. Only in-frame clones appear in the TCRdb table, and some are missing; sequencing was by immunoSEQ multiplex PCR. This sample has about 83,000 clones, with around four fifths found just once. The specimen was CD4+ or CD8+ T cells sorted from blood, collected in a trial of the OX40 agonist ivuxolimab. The chain has TRBV2 and TRBJ1-3; unclear D gene. The sequence derives from an adult with an advanced solid tumor such as melanoma, head and neck, liver or kidney cancer. CDR3 sequence (DNA): TGTGCCAGCAGCGCGGACCGGAGCTCTGGAAACACCATATATTTT. As protein: CASSADRSSGNTIYF.